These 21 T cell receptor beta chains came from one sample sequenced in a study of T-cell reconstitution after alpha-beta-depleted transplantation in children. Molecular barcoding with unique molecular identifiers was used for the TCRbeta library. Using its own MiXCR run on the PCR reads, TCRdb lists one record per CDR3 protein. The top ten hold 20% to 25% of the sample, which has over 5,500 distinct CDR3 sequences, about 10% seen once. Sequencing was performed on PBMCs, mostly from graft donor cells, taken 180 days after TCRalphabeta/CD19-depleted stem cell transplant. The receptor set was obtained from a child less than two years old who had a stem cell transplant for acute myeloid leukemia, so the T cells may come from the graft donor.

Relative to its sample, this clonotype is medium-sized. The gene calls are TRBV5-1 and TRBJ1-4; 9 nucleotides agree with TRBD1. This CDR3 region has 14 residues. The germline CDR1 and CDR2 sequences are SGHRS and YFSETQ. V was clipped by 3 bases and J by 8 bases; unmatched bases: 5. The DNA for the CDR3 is TGCGCCAGCAGCTGGACAGGGGATACCGAAAAACTGTTTTTT. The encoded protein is CASSWTGDTEKLFF.

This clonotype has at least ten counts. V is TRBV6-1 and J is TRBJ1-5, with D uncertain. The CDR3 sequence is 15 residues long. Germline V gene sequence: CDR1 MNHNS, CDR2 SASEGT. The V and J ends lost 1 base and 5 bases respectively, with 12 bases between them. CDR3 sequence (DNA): TGTGCCAGCAGTGAAGGTCCCAGGATGTATCAGCCCCAGCATTTT. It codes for CASSEGPRMYQPQHF.

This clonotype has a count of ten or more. CDR3 sequence (DNA): TGTGCCAGCAGCTTAGCGTCTTCGGGGGCCGGTAACTATGGCTACACCTTC. Translation gives CASSLASSGAGNYGYTF. The chain links TRBV7-2 to TRBJ1-2, with D possibly TRBD1 on 6 matching bases. The V gene's germline CDR1 is SGHTA and CDR2 FQGNSA. Trimming cost V 0 bases and J 1 base, with 15 bases left between them. The CDR3 loop spans 17 amino acids.

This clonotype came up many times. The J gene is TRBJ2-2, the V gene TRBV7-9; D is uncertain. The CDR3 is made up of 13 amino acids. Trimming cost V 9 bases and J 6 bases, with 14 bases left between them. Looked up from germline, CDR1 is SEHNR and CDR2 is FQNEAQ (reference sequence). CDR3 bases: TGTGCCAGTCCTACTTCTCAGGCCGGGGAGCTGTTTTTT. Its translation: CASPTSQAGELFF.

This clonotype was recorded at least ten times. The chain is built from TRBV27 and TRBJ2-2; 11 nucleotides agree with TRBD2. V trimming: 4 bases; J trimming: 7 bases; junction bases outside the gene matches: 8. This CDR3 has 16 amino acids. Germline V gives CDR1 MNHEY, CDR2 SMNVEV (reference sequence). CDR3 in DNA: TGTGCCAGCAGTTCAACTAGCGGGGGCCTGGGCGGGGAGCTGTTTTTT. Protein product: CASSSTSGGLGGELFF.

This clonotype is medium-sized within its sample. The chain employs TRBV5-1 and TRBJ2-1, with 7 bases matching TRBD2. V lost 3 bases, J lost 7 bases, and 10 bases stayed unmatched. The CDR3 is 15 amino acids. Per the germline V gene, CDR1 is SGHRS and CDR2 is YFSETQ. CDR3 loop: CASSSQGGSTNEQFF. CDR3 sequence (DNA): TGCGCCAGCAGCTCGCAGGGCGGGAGTACGAATGAGCAGTTCTTC. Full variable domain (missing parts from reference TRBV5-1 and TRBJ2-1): KAGVTQTPRYLIKTRGQQVTLSCSPISGHRSVSWYQQTPGQGLQFLFEYFSETQRNKGNFPGRFSGRQFSNSRSEMNVSTLELGDSALYLCASSSQGGSTNEQFFGPGTRLTVL.

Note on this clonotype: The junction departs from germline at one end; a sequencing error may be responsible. The CDR3 protein is CASSPSRNTRELFF. For the CDR3, the DNA is TGCGCCAGCAGCCCCAGTAGGAACACCCGGGAGCTGTTTTTT. This sequence joins TRBV5-1 and TRBJ2-2; D is ambiguous. The germline CDR1 and CDR2 sequences are SGHRS and YFSETQ. The length of the CDR3 is 14 residues.

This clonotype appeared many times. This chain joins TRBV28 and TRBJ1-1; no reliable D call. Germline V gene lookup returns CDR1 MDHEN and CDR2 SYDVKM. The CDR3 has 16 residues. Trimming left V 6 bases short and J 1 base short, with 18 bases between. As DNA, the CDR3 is TGTGCCAGCAGCCGACTCCACAGCCTCCAGAACACTGAAGCTTTCTTT. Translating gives CASSRLHSLQNTEAFF.

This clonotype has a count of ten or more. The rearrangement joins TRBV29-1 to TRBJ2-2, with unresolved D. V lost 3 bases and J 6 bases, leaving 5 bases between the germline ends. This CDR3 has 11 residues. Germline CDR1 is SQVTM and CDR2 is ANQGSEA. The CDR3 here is CSVDGPGELFF. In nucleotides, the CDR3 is TGCAGCGTTGACGGCCCCGGGGAGCTGTTTTTT.

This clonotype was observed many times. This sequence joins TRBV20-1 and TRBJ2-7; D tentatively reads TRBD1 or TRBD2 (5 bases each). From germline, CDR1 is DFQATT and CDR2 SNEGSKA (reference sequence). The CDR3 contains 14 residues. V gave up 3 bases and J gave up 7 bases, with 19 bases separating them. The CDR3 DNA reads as TGCAGTGCTAGGAGGACCGACTCCGAGGGGGAGCAGTACTTC. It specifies CSARRTDSEGEQYF.

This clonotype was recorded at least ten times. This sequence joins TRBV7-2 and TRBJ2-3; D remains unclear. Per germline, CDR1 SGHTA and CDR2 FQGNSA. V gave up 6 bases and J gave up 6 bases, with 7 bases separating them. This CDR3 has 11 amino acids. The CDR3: CASSFRDTQYF. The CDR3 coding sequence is TGTGCCAGCAGTTTCAGGGATACGCAGTATTTT.

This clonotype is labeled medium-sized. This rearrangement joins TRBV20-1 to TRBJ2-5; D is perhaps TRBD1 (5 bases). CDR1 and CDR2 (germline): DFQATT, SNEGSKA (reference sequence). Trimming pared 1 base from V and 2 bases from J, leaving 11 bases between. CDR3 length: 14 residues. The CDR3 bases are TGCAGTGCTAGAGGGGGCAGGATGCAAGAGACCCAGTACTTC. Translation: CSARGGRMQETQYF.

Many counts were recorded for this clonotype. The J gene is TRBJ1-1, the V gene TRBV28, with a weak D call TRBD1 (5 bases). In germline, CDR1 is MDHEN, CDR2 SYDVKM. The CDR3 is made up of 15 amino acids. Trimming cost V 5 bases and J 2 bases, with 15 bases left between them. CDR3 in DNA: TGTGCCAGCAGTACCCCGGGAGGGGAAAACACTGAAGCTTTCTTT. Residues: CASSTPGGENTEAFF.

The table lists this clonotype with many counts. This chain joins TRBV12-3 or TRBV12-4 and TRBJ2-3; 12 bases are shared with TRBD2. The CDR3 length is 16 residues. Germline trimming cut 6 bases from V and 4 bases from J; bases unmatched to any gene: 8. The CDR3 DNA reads TGTGCCAGCAGAATACAACTAGCGGGAGGATCAGATACGCAGTATTTT. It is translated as CASRIQLAGGSDTQYF.

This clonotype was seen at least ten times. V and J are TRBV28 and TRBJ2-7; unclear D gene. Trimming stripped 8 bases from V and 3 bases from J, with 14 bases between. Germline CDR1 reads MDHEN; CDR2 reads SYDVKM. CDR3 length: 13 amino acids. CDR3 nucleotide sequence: TGTGCCAGCCCATCAAACGGAGACTACGAGCAGTACTTC. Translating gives CASPSNGDYEQYF.

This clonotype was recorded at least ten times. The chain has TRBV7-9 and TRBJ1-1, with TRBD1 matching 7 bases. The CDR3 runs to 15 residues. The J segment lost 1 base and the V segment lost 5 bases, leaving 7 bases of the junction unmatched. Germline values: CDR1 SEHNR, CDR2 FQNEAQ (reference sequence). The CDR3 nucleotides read TGTGCCAGCAGCCCCGGGACAGCTGGGAACACTGAAGCTTTCTTT. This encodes CASSPGTAGNTEAFF.

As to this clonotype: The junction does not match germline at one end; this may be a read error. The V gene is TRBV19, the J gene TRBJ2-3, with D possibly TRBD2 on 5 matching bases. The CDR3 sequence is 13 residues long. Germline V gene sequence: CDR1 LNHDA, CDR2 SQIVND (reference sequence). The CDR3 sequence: CAISTPGKDTQYF. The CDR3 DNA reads TGTGCCATTAGTACCCCCGGGAAGGATACGCAGTATTTT.

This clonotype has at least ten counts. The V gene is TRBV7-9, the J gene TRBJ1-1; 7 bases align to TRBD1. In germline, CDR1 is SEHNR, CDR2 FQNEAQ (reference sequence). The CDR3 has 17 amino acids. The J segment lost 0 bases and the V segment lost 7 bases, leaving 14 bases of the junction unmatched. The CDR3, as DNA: TGTGCCAGCAACCCCCCCGGGACAGAGACCATGAACACTGAAGCTTTCTTT. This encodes CASNPPGTETMNTEAFF.

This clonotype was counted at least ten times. The CDR3 sequence is CSARDPDLAGVPTQYF. The CDR3 DNA is TGCAGTGCTAGAGACCCCGACCTAGCGGGAGTGCCTACGCAGTATTTT. The genes are TRBV20-1 and TRBJ2-3; 10 positions agree with TRBD2. Germline V lookup: CDR1 DFQATT, CDR2 SNEGSKA (reference sequence). V lost 0 bases, J lost 8 bases, and 11 bases stayed unmatched. The CDR3 spans 16 residues.

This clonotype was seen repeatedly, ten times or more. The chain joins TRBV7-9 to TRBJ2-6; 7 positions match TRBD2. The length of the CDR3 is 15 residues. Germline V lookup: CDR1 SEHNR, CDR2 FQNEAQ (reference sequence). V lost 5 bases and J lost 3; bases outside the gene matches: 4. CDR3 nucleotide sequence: TGTGCCAGCAGCCCAACGGGAGGTGGGGCCAACGTCCTGACTTTC. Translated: CASSPTGGGANVLTF.

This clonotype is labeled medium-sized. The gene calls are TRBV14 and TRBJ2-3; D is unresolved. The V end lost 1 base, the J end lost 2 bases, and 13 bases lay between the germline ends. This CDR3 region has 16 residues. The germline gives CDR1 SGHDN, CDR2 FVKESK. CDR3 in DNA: TGTGCCAGCAGCCAAGGGATCGGAGCCCTCACAGATACGCAGTATTTT. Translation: CASSQGIGALTDTQYF. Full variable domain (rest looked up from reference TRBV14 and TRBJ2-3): EAGVTQFPSHSVIEKGQTVTLRCDPISGHDNLYWYRRVMGKEIKFLLHFVKESKQDESGMPNNRFLAERTGGTYSTLKVQPAELEDSGVYFCASSQGIGALTDTQYFGPGTRLTVL.